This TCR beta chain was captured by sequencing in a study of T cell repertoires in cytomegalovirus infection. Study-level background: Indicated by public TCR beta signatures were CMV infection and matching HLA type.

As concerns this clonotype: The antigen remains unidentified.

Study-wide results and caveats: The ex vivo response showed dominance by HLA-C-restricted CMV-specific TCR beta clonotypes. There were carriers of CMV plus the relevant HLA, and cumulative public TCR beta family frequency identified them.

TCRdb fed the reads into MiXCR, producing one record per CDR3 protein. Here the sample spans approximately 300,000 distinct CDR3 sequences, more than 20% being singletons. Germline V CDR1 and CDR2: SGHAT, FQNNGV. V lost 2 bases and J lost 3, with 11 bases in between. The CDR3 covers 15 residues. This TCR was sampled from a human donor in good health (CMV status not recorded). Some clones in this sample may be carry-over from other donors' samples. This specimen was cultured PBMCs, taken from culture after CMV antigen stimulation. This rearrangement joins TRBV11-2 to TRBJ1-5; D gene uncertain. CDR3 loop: CASSLMHGNNQPQHF. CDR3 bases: TGTGCCAGCAGCTTAATGCACGGGAACAATCAGCCCCAGCATTTT.